The source of this TCR beta chain is a study of cytomegalovirus exposure and HLA in healthy donors. The PCR contained 60 Vbeta and 13 Jbeta primers. Only in-frame clones appear in the TCRdb table, and some are missing; sequencing was by immunoSEQ multiplex PCR. The table lists about 130,000 clones. For this clone: Antigen: not known.

General study points: TRBV6-2, TRBV6-3 and some other V segments were excluded as indistinguishable.

V lost 5 bases and J lost 6, with 11 bases in between. Looked up from germline, CDR1 is LNHDA and CDR2 is SQIVND (reference sequence). This CDR3 has 13 amino acids. Donors counted as nominally healthy when sampled, yet unrecorded immune exposures were likely. The V and J genes are TRBV19 and TRBJ1-5, with D possibly being TRBD1 (5 bases). Sequenced: PBMCs. This clonotype was sampled from a young man in good health and CMV-seronegative. Here the CDR3 reads CASSLPGGQPQHF. DNA of the CDR3: TGTGCCAGTAGTTTGCCCGGGGGTCAGCCCCAGCATTTT.